The clone carrying this T cell receptor (beta chain) was counted a few times. This CDR3 has 16 residues. Unmatched junction bases numbered 10, after V lost 6 bases and J lost 2 bases. From germline, CDR1 is SNHLY and CDR2 FYNNEI. TCRdb analysed the 5' RACE reads with MiXCR anew, one entry per CDR3 protein. The sample gives about 470,000 distinct CDR3 sequences, 20% to 25% of which show up once; 9.5% to 15% is in the top ten. This sample stems from a study of T-cell memory formation after mild COVID-19. V gene TRBV2 combines with J gene TRBJ2-3, with 8 nucleotides matching TRBD2. The clonotype was recovered from an adult woman who had mild COVID-19 (a few samples of this study predate the infection). Cell type and time point are not known. Sequenced material: PBMCs or a T cell subset sorted from them (not recorded which). DNA of the CDR3: TGTGCCAGCAGCCCCTTAACTAGCGGCTACACAGATACGCAGTATTTT. It codes for CASSPLTSGYTDTQYF.